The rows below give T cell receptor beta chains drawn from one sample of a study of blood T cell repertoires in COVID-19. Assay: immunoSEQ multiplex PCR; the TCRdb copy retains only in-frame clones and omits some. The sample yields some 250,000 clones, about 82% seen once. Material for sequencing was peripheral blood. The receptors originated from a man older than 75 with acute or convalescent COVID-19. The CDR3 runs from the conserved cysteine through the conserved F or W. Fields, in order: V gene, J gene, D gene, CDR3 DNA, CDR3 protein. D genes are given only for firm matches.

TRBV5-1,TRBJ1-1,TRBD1,TGCGCCAGCAGCCCGGGACAGGGAGGGACTGAAGCTTTCTTT,CASSPGQGGTEAFF
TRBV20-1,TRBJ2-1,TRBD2,TGCAGTGCTAGTCCTAGCGGGGGGGCAAGGTGGAATGAGCAGTTCTTC,CSASPSGGARWNEQFF
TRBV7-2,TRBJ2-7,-,TGTGCCAGCAGCCCTCGTGTGGGCGGGAATTACGAGCAGTACTTC,CASSPRVGGNYEQYF
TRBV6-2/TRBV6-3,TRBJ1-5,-,TGTGCCAGCAGTACAGACGCCAATCAGCCCCAGCATTTT,CASSTDANQPQHF
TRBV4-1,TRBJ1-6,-,TGCGCCAGCAGCCCGTGGACAGCTAATTCACCCCTCCACTTT,CASSPWTANSPLHF
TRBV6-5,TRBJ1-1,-,TGTGCCAGCCAGCGGAGGGGAAGAAACACTGAAGCTTTCTTT,CASQRRGRNTEAFF
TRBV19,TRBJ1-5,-,TGTGCCAGTACCCGGAGGCAGGGGCTCCAGCCCCAGCATTTT,CASTRRQGLQPQHF
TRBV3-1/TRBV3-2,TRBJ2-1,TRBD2,TGTGCCAGCAGCAAGACTAGCGGCAATGAGCAGTTCTTC,CASSKTSGNEQFF
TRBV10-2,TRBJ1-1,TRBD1,TGCGCCAGCAGTGAGTGGGACAGGGTTTTGAACACTGAAGCTTTCTTT,CASSEWDRVLNTEAFF
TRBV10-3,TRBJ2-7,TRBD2,TGTGCCATCAGTGCAGGGCTAGCGGGTACCTACGAGCAGTACTTC,CAISAGLAGTYEQYF
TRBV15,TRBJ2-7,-,TGTGCCACCAGCAGAGGGAGGGAGCAGTACTTC,CATSRGREQYF
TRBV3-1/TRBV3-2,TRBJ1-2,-,TGTGCCAGCAGCCCCGAGTGGAACTATGGCTACACCTTC,CASSPEWNYGYTF
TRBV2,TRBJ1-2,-,TGTGCCAGCAGTGAAGGGGCTGGCTACACCTTC,CASSEGAGYTF
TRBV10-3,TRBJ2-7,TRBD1,TGTGCCACCCGACAGGGCCCCTACGAGCAGTACTTC,CATRQGPYEQYF
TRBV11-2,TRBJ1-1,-,TGTGCCAGCAGTTCGACATTTTTGGTCACTGAAGCTTTCTTT,CASSSTFLVTEAFF